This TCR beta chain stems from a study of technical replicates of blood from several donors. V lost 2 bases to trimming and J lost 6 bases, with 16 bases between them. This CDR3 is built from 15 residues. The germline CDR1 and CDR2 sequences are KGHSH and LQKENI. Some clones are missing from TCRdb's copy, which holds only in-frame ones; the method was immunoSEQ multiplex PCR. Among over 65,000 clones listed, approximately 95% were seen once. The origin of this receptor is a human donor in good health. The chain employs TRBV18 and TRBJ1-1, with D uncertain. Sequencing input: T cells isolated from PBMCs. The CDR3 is CASSPSRGMFPEAFF. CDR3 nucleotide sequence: TGTGCCAGCTCACCATCCCGGGGAATGTTCCCTGAAGCTTTCTTT.